This T cell receptor (beta chain) derives from a study of T cell repertoires in cytomegalovirus infection. Study at large: An indication of both CMV infection and matching HLA type came from public TCR beta signatures. The study's findings and limits: Summed public TCR beta family frequency identified CMV carriers bearing the relevant HLA. Dominant in the ex vivo response were TCR beta clonotypes restricted by HLA-C and specific for CMV.

TCRdb re-derived calls from the reads in MiXCR, one entry per CDR3 protein. The sample has roughly 760,000 distinct CDR3 sequences; 35% to 40% are singletons. CDR3 length: 15 residues. The V and J ends lost 2 bases and 0 bases respectively, with 9 bases between them. Germline V gene lookup returns CDR1 MNHEY and CDR2 SMNVEV (reference sequence). In regard to this clonotype: Its specificity is not known.

The sample consisted of PBMCs. The receptor was derived from a human donor in good health (CMV status not recorded). Some clones in this sample may be carry-over from other donors' samples. The V call is TRBV27, the J call TRBJ2-3; tentative D call: TRBD2 (5 bases). This CDR3 is CASSLRRPSTDTQYF. CDR3 in DNA: TGTGCCAGCAGTTTACGGAGGCCAAGCACAGATACGCAGTATTTT.